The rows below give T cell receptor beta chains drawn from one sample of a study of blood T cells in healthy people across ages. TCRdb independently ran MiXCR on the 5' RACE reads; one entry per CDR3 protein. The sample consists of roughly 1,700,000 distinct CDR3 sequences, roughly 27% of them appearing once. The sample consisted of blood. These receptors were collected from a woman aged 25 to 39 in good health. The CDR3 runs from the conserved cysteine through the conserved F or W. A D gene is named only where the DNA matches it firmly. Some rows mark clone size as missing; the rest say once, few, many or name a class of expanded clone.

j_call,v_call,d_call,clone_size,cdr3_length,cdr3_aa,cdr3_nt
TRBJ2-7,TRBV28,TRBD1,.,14,CASLQGSSYNEQYF,TGTGCCAGCTTACAGGGGTCCTCCTACAATGAGCAGTACTTC
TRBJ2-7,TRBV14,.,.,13,CASSQGGGTEQYF,TGTGCCAGCAGCCAAGGAGGGGGAACCGAGCAGTACTTC
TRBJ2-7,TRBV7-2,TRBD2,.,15,CASSSRTGLKDEQYF,TGTGCCAGCAGCTCCCGAACGGGACTAAAGGATGAGCAGTACTTC
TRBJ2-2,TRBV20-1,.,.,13,CSVRGPNTGELFF,TGCAGTGTTAGAGGACCTAACACCGGGGAGCTGTTTTTT
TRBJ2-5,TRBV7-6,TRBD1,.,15,CASRARTGGSETQYF,TGTGCCAGCAGGGCCAGGACAGGGGGTTCAGAGACCCAGTACTTC
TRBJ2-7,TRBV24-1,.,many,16,CATSDSASPSPYEQYF,TGTGCCACCAGTGATTCGGCCAGCCCTTCCCCTTACGAGCAGTACTTC
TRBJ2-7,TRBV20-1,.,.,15,CSADLPRGGSYEQYF,TGCAGTGCTGATCTCCCCCGGGGTGGGTCCTACGAGCAGTACTTC
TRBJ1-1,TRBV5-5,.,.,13,CASSLARQTEAFF,TGTGCCAGCAGCTTGGCAAGACAGACTGAAGCTTTCTTT
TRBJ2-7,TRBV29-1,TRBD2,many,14,CSVEVLAGSYEQYF,TGCAGCGTTGAGGTCCTAGCGGGTTCGTACGAGCAGTACTTC
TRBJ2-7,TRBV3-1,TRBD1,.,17,CASSQERRTGLSYEQYF,TGTGCCAGCAGCCAAGAACGCCGGACAGGGCTTTCCTACGAGCAGTACTTC